Listed below are T cell receptor beta chains from one sample, sequenced in a study of response to subunit inactivated influenza vaccine. TCRdb re-called the RT-PCR reads with MiXCR, one entry per CDR3 protein. The table has more than 400,000 distinct CDR3 sequences, approximately 7.8% seen once; the top ten hold around 13%. The sequences come from PBMCs from blood, collected around 2 years after vaccination. The receptors stem from a man between 50 and 75 years old who received an inactivated influenza vaccine. Each CDR3 is given with its conserved first and last residue. The D gene is left open where the match is weak. Clone size appears in some rows only: once, few, many, or a class for an expanded clone.

.,TRBV28,.,TRBJ2-7,TGTGCCAGCGGCAGGGACCGTTCCTACGAGCAGTACTTC,CASGRDRSYEQYF
.,TRBV18,.,TRBJ2-2,TGTGCCAGCTCACCTGGGGTGGACACCGGGGAGCTGTTTTTT,CASSPGVDTGELFF
.,TRBV5-6,.,TRBJ1-6,TGTGCCAGCGGCCCCAGGGTCGGGGGCCCGGGTTCACCCCTCCACTTT,CASGPRVGGPGSPLHF
.,TRBV28,many,TRBJ2-3,TGTGCCAGCTCCCGAGCCGGGTCAGATACGCAGTATTTT,CASSRAGSDTQYF
.,TRBV9,.,TRBJ1-1,TGTGCCAGCAGCGTAAGGGCGGTTGGTGAAGCTTTCTTT,CASSVRAVGEAFF
.,TRBV18,many,TRBJ2-5,TGTGCCAGCTCACGGGGGACGCAAGAGACCCAGTACTTC,CASSRGTQETQYF
.,TRBV20-1,few,TRBJ2-1,TGCAGTGCTAGAGATCTACCTTTTAATGAGCAGTTCTTC,CSARDLPFNEQFF
.,TRBV12-3/TRBV12-4,.,TRBJ1-2,TGTGCCAGCAGTGCAGCCGCAGGGGTTGGCTACACCTTC,CASSAAAGVGYTF
.,TRBV12-3/TRBV12-4,few,TRBJ2-2,TGTGCCAGCAGTTTAAATGCAGGGGCAGACACCGGGGAGCTGTTTTTT,CASSLNAGADTGELFF
TRBD1,TRBV19,.,TRBJ1-5,TGTGCCAGCTTAACAGGGGGCGAAAATCAGCCCCAGCATTTT,CASLTGGENQPQHF
.,TRBV18,.,TRBJ1-1,TGTGCCAGCTCTCCATTCCCCGGCGACACTGAAGCTTTCTTT,CASSPFPGDTEAFF